Each of the 13 T cell receptor beta chains below was sequenced from the same sample in a study of graft-versus-host responses after intestinal transplantation. These receptors are not linked to any known antigen. The method was immunoSEQ multiplex PCR; TCRdb's version includes in-frame clones alone and lacks a portion of them. Of 70,000 to 95,000 clones in the sample, 85% to 90% were seen once. Sample: unstimulated CD4+ T cells sorted from spleen or lymph node cells, taken before intestinal transplant. Receptor source: a human donor who received an intestinal transplant.

This rearrangement joins TRBV28 to TRBJ1-2; 10 bases are a match to TRBD1. V was pared by 3 bases and J by 6 bases, with 4 bases of the junction left unmatched. Germline CDR1 reads MDHEN; CDR2 reads SYDVKM. The CDR3 totals 14 residues. The CDR3 region is CASSFRDRGHGYTF. Written as DNA, the CDR3 is TGTGCCAGCAGTTTTCGGGACAGGGGCCATGGCTACACCTTC.

The chain has TRBV6-5 and TRBJ2-5; D not certain. The CDR3 has 15 residues. Germline V gene lookup returns CDR1 MNHEY and CDR2 SVGAGI. V gave up 0 bases and J gave up 0 bases, with 8 bases separating them. The CDR3 DNA sequence: TGTGCCAGCAGTTACTCGCTTTCTAACCAAGAGACCCAGTACTTC. This sequence encodes CASSYSLSNQETQYF.

The chain carries TRBV10-3 and TRBJ1-2, with D possibly matching TRBD1 (6 bases). CDR1 is ENHRY, CDR2 SYGVKD, per germline. V gave up 4 bases and J gave up 5 bases, with 14 bases separating them. The CDR3 contains 14 residues. CDR3: CAISVDGTQYGYTF. In nucleotides, the CDR3 is TGTGCCATCAGTGTAGACGGGACACAATATGGCTACACCTTC.

This clone was seen just once. The chain carries TRBV5-4 and TRBJ1-4; 7 bases map to TRBD1. Germline V gene data show CDR1 as SGHNT and CDR2 as YYREEE (reference sequence). This CDR3 is built from 12 residues. V lost 4 bases and J lost 7; bases outside the gene matches: 1. CDR3 residues: CASSGDSEKLFF. CDR3 coding DNA: TGTGCCAGCAGCGGGGACAGTGAAAAACTGTTTTTT.

V and J are TRBV6-5 and TRBJ1-2, with 10 nucleotides matching TRBD1. Per the germline V gene, CDR1 is MNHEY and CDR2 is SVGAGI. With V trimmed by 2 bases and J by 6 bases, 6 bases remained unmatched. This CDR3 region has 15 residues. The CDR3 is CASSYTLDRGHGYTF. CDR3 nucleotide sequence: TGTGCCAGCAGTTACACCCTCGACAGGGGGCATGGCTACACCTTC.

The chain carries TRBV25-1 and TRBJ2-7; no clear D. Trimming shortened V by 1 base and J by 3 bases, and 10 bases separated the two germline ends. The CDR3 is made up of 14 amino acids. Germline CDR1 reads MGHDK; CDR2 reads SYGVNS. The DNA for the CDR3 is TGTGCCAGCAGTGAATGGGCCAAGGACTACGAGCAGTACTTC. This encodes CASSEWAKDYEQYF.

CDR3 DNA: TGTGCCAGCAGCGTACGGAGCGGGGCCCCGGGGACCGGGGAGCTGTTTTTT. Translated: CASSVRSGAPGTGELFF. V gene TRBV9 combines with J gene TRBJ2-2; TRBD2 matches at 7 bases. The V gene end was trimmed by 1 base and the J gene end by 5 bases; junction bases not matched to a gene: 11. The V gene's germline CDR1 is SGDLS and CDR2 YYNGEE. The CDR3 has 17 amino acids.

This clone was recorded once. The chain is built from TRBV5-1 and TRBJ1-1; D remains unclear. V lost 4 bases and J lost 0, with 7 bases in between. The length of the CDR3 is 13 residues. CDR1 is SGHRS and CDR2 is YFSETQ in the germline V gene. The CDR3 sequence is CASSLTVNTEAFF. The CDR3 DNA is TGCGCCAGCAGCCTTACAGTGAACACTGAAGCTTTCTTT.

The rearrangement uses TRBV5-1 and TRBJ1-4; D perhaps matches TRBD1 (6 bases). The germline V gene has CDR1 SGHRS and CDR2 YFSETQ. The CDR3 is made up of 15 amino acids. Trimming took off 3 bases at V and 5 bases at J, with 14 bases between the two ends. CDR3: CASSSQGTENEKLFF. The DNA of the CDR3 is TGCGCCAGCAGCTCCCAGGGGACGGAAAATGAAAAACTGTTTTTT.

CDR3 sequence reads: CASSPPGQIYGYTF. CDR3 DNA: TGTGCCAGCAGCCCACCGGGACAGATCTATGGCTACACCTTC. This chain connects TRBV7-9 to TRBJ1-2, with TRBD1 matching over 7 bases. Per the germline V gene, CDR1 is SEHNR and CDR2 is FQNEAQ (reference sequence). The CDR3 has 14 amino acids. Germline trimming cut 5 bases from V and 4 bases from J; bases unmatched to any gene: 7.

This chain links TRBV5-6 with TRBJ2-7, with D possibly TRBD1 on 7 matching bases. This CDR3 contains 14 residues. V was trimmed by 4 bases and J by 2 bases, leaving 13 bases between them. Germline V lookup: CDR1 SGHDT, CDR2 YYEEEE. CDR3 residues: CASSPGDSPYEQYF. The CDR3 bases are TGTGCCAGCAGCCCGGGGGACAGCCCCTACGAGCAGTACTTC.

The rearrangement links TRBV5-5 to TRBJ2-1; D is unclear. This CDR3 is 15 amino acids long. CDR1 and CDR2 (germline): SGHKS, YYEKEE (reference sequence). Trimming removed 0 bases at V and 2 bases at J, with 9 bases between. CDR3 nucleotide sequence: TGTGCCAGCAGCTTGGGGAGCGAGGCCTACAATGAGCAGTTCTTC. It specifies CASSLGSEAYNEQFF.

This clone was recorded once. The V and J genes are TRBV6-6 and TRBJ2-5; 11 bases line up with TRBD2. Germline V CDR1 and CDR2: MNHNY, SVGAGI (reference sequence). The CDR3 loop spans 15 amino acids. The V segment lost 8 bases and the J segment 1 base; nucleotides outside the gene matches: 6. CDR3 in amino acids: CASAVSGGAQETQYF. The CDR3 DNA follows: TGTGCCAGCGCGGTTAGCGGGGGGGCCCAAGAGACCCAGTACTTC.